This T cell receptor beta chain was profiled in a study of Graves' ophthalmopathy and Graves' hyperthyroidism (dated by TCRdb to 2016 to 2019). As for the study more broadly: Peripheral blood samples were taken at the time of initial diagnosis, before any treatment was given. T-cell repertoires of thyroid tissue and blood were compared in several hyperthyroidism patients. Once sampling was done, hyperthyroidism patients were given methimazole at a starting dose of 30 mg daily, while ophthalmopathy patients were given high-dose intravenous methylprednisolone. In total, 135 blood samples were TCR-sequenced: 40 to 45 ophthalmopathy, under 85 hyperthyroidism and some 17 hyperthyroidism-to-ophthalmopathy patients. A discovery set of 90 to 100 patients (around 44 ophthalmopathy, some 58 stable hyperthyroidism) was enrolled to explore V-J signatures distinguishing ophthalmopathy from hyperthyroidism. To tell Graves' ophthalmopathy apart from Graves' hyperthyroidism, and to predict which patients would progress to ophthalmopathy, the study relied on TCR beta repertoire signatures. For training and testing, the 100 or so patients in the discovery cohort were randomly divided in a 7:3 ratio. An independent validation cohort comprised 18 hyperthyroidism patients and over 15 patients who later progressed from hyperthyroidism to ophthalmopathy. General study outcomes and caveats: No statistical method was used to set the sample size in advance, and the investigators knew which group each participant was assigned to. Among expanded thyroid clonotypes with frequency above 0.001, most also showed up in blood, which suggests that blood repertoires may reflect the thyroid immune response. In cross-validation, the 13-signature model distinguished ophthalmopathy from stable hyperthyroidism with approximately 88% sensitivity and around 81% specificity, and in the test set the corresponding values were roughly 80% and 76%. In validation, the model predicted ophthalmopathy progression with roughly 68% sensitivity and around 72% specificity; some 13 predicted patients were CT-confirmed with GO in a median of about 6.2 months.

For repertoire sequencing, the TCR beta CDR3 regions were amplified from RNA transcripts. The first round was an RT-PCR using HTBI primers with the Qiagen OneStep RT-PCR kit, and this first round was followed by a second-round multiplex PCR, then size selection and purification. Libraries were sequenced on an Illumina HiSeq2000 using paired-end 100 bp reads. The authors' pipeline ran thus. SOAPnuke was used to process the reads, removing any read that contained adapters or uncalled bases, had a mean Phred below 15, or lacked an exact match to the constant primer or identifier. High-quality paired reads were merged with COPE v1.2.5. Each unique nucleotide sequence was treated as a clonotype, and MiTCR v1.1 was used to align the clonotypes to the IMGT TRB V, D and J references. Only V-J combinations with frequency above 0.0001 were analysed, covering about 99% of repertoires. For each V-J combination, a TCR clonal expansion and chaos score was defined as F50 clonal expansion divided by the chaos observed in the TCRdist matrix. Welch's t-statistics and random forest were used to reduce the features to approximately 13 V-J combinations, which were then used as input to a naive Bayes classifier. The similarity between thyroid and blood repertoires was quantified using the Morisita-Horn index. TCRdb handled the public reads itself, with Q25 trimming in fastp and clone calling in MiXCR, and kept productive beta chains. A single entry per CDR3 protein holds the most common genes and DNA from its merged rows. The V and J calls come from TCRdb's annotation, not from the publication. In this sample the table shows 680,000 or so distinct CDR3 sequences, 22% of which occur a single time. The top ten clones comprise around 7% of the sample.

The sample holds one count of this clonotype. Its specific antigen is unknown. No base quality values were provided; no much bigger clone lies one nucleotide off. One read provides weak support. Ends trimmed: V by 3 bases, J by 3 bases; bases unmatched to a gene: 10. The cysteine opens and the phenylalanine closes a CDR3 of 18 amino acids. Just the 54-base CDR3 DNA is kept, in frame starting at base 1. A patient counted as having stable hyperthyroidism if there was no progression to ophthalmopathy within 18 months of follow-up. The hyperthyroidism patients were 18 to 65 years old and newly diagnosed, with a disease duration of less than 2 months. Patients with other autoimmune diseases, uncontrolled infections, pregnancy or lactation were excluded. Diagnosis was based on clinical symptoms, serum thyroxine, TRAb, thyroid ultrasound and orbital computed tomography. Using Ficoll-Paque density gradient centrifugation, PBMCs were isolated from less than 13 ml of fresh peripheral blood. Total RNA was extracted using Trizol reagent, and RNA quality was checked on an Agilent 2100 Bioanalyzer.

The sequence derives from a woman under 30 with stable Graves' hyperthyroidism. Some clones in this sample may be carry-over from other donors' samples. Donor details come from another sample of the same person, matched by shared clones. The chain is encoded by TRBV12-3 or TRBV12-4 joined to TRBJ2-2, and TRBD2 matches 10 of the central bases. Material for sequencing was peripheral blood. CDR3 protein: CASSFSSGGPSYTGELFF. The bases read TGTGCCAGCAGTTTCTCTAGCGGGGGACCTTCCTACACCGGGGAGCTGTTTTTT.